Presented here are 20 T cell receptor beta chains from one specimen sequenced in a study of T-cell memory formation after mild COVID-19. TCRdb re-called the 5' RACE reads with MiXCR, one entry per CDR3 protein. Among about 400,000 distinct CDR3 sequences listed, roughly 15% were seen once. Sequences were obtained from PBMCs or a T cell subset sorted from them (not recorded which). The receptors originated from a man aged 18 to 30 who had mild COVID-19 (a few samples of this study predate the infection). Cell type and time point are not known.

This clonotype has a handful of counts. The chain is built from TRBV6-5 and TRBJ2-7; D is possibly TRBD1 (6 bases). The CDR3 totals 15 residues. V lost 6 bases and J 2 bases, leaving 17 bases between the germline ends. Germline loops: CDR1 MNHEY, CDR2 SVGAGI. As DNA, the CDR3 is TGTGCCAGCAGGGGGACACTCGATCTGGCCTACGAGCAGTACTTC. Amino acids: CASRGTLDLAYEQYF.

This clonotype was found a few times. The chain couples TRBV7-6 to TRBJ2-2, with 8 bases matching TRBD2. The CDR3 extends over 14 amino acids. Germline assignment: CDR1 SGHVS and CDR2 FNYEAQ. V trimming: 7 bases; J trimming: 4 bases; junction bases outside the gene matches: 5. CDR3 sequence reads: CASTNRGGTGELFF. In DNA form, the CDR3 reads TGTGCCAGCACGAACCGGGGGGGCACCGGGGAGCTGTTTTTT.

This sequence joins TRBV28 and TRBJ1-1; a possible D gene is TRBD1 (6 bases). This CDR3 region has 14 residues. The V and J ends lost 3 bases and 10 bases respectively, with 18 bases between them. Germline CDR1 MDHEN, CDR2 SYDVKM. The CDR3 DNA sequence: TGTGCCAGCAGTTTCGGGGGCAGCTACCAGATAGCTTTCTTT. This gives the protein CASSFGGSYQIAFF. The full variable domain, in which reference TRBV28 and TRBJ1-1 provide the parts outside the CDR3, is DVKVTQSSRYLVKRTGEKVFLECVQDMDHENMFWYRQDPGLGLRLIYFSYDVKMKEKGDIPEGYSVSREKKERFSLILESASTNQTSMYLCASSFGGSYQIAFFGQGTRLTVV.

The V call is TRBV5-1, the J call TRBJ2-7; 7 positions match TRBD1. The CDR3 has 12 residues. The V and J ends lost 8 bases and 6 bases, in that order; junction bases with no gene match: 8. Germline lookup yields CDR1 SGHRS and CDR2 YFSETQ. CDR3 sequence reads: CASGQERFEQYF. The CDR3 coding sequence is TGCGCCAGTGGACAGGAGAGGTTCGAGCAGTACTTC.

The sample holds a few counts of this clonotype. CDR3 sequence reads: CASRIGDEKLFF. CDR3 DNA: TGCGCCAGCAGGATTGGAGACGAAAAACTGTTTTTT. The gene calls are TRBV10-1 and TRBJ1-4; D unclear. The V gene's germline CDR1 is WNHNN and CDR2 SYGVQD (reference sequence). The CDR3 runs 12 residues. Trimming took off 6 bases at V and 8 bases at J, with 10 bases between the two ends.

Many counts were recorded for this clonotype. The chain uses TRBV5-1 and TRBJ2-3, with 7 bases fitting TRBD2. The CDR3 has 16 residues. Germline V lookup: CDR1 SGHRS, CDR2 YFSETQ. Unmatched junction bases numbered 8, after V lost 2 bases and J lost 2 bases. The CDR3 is CASSLNPSGTTDTQYF. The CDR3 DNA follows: TGCGCCAGCAGCTTAAATCCTAGCGGTACCACAGATACGCAGTATTTT. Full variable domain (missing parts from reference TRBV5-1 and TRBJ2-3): KAGVTQTPRYLIKTRGQQVTLSCSPISGHRSVSWYQQTPGQGLQFLFEYFSETQRNKGNFPGRFSGRQFSNSRSEMNVSTLELGDSALYLCASSLNPSGTTDTQYFGPGTRLTVL.

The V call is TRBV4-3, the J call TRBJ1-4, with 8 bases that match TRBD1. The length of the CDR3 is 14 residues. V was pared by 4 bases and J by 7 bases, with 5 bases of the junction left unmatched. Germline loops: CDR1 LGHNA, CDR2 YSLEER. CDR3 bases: TGCGCCAGCAGCCCGTGGACAGGGCCTGAAAAACTGTTTTTT. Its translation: CASSPWTGPEKLFF.

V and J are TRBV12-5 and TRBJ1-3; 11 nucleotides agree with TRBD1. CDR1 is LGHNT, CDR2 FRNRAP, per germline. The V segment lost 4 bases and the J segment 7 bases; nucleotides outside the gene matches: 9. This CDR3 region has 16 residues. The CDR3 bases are TGTGCTAGTGGTTCGACCAGGACAGGGGGCGGTAACACCATATATTTT. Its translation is CASGSTRTGGGNTIYF.

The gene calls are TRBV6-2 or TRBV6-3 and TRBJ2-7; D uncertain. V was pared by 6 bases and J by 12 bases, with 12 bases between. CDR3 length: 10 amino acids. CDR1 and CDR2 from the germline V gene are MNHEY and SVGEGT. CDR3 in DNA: TGTGCCAGCAGCGTCCCTCGACGGTACTTC. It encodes CASSVPRRYF.

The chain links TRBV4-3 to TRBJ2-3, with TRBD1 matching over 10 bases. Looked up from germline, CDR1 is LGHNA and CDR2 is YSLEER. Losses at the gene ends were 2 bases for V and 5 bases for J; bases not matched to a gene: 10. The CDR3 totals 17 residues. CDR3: CASSQHPGQGIGDTQYF. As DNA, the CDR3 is TGCGCCAGCAGCCAACACCCGGGACAGGGGATTGGAGATACGCAGTATTTT.

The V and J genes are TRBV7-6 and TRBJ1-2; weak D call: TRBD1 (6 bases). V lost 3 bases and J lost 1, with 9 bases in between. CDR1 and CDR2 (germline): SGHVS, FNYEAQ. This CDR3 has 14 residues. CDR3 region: CASSLGHLNYGYTF. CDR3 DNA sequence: TGTGCCAGCAGCTTGGGACACCTTAACTATGGCTACACCTTC.

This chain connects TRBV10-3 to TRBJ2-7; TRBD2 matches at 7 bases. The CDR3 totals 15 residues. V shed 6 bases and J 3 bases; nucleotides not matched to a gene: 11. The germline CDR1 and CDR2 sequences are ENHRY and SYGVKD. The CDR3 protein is CAISPEWRESYEQYF. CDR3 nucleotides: TGTGCCATCAGCCCTGAGTGGCGGGAGAGCTACGAGCAGTACTTC.

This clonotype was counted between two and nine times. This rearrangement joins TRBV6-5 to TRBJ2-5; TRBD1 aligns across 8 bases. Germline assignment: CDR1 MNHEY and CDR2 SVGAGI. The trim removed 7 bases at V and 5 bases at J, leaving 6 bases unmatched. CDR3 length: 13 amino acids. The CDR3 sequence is CASTLDREETQYF. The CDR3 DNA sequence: TGTGCCAGCACCTTGGACAGGGAGGAGACCCAGTACTTC.

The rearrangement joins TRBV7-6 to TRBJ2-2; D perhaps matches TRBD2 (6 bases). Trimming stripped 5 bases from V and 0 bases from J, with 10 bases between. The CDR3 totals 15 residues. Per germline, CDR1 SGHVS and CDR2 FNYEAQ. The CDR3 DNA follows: TGTGCCAGCAGCCCCGGACTATCGAACACCGGGGAGCTGTTTTTT. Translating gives CASSPGLSNTGELFF.

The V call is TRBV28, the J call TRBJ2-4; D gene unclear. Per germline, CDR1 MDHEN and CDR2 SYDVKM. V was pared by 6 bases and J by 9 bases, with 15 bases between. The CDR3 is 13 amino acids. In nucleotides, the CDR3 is TGTGCCAGCAGAACTTCGAAGATGGGCATTCAGTACTTC. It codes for CASRTSKMGIQYF.

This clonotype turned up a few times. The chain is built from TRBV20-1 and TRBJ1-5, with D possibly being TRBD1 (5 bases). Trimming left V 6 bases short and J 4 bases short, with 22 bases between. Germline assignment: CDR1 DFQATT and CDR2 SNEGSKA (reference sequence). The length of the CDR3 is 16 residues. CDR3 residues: CSAPMNSGHLNQPQHF. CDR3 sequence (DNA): TGCAGTGCCCCAATGAATTCCGGACACTTAAATCAGCCCCAGCATTTT.

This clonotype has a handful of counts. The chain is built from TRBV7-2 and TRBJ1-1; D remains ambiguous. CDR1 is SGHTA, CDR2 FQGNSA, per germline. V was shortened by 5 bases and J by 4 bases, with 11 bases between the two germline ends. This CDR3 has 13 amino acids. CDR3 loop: CASSLRSSTEAFF. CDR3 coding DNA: TGTGCCAGCAGCCTACGATCGAGCACTGAAGCTTTCTTT.

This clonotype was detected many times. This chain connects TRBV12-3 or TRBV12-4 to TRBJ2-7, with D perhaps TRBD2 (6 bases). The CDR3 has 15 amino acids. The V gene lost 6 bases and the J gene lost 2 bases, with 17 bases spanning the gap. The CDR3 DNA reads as TGTGCCAGCAGCATGGGGGGTCAGGGAACCTACGAGCAGTACTTC. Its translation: CASSMGGQGTYEQYF.

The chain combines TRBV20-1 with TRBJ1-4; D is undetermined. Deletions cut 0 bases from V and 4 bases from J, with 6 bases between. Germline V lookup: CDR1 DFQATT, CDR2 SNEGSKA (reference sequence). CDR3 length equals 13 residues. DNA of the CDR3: TGCAGTGCTAGAGATCAGTTTAATGAAAAACTGTTTTTT. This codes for CSARDQFNEKLFF.

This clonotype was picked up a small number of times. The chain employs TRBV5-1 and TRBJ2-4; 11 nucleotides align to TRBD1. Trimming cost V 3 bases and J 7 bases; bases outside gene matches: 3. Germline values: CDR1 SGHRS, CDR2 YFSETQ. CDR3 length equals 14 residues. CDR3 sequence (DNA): TGCGCCAGCAGCTGGGACAGGGGGTCGAACATTCAGTACTTC. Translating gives CASSWDRGSNIQYF.